This T cell receptor beta chain was identified during a study of blood T cell repertoires in COVID-19 (TCRdb year 2020). For the study in its entirety: Collaborator samples came from the United States, Italy and Spain and covered acute and convalescent phases of COVID-19. The material from the prospective study consisted of cDNA or gDNA derived from T cells, B-cell-depleted T cells, or PBMCs. Subjects who had been exposed to COVID-19, were actively infected with it, or had recovered from it provided the deeply sampled blood TCRbeta repertoires that made up the dataset. The repertoires were made available in a free public database intended to serve as a resource for research on the immune response to SARS-CoV-2. Samples came from the ongoing ImmuneRACE study (first 160 participants) plus 1,254 subjects from 6 global collaborators. Nearly every sample came with metadata listing a de-identified subject ID, COVID-19 status, age in years and sex. Where HLA class I and class II types were available, the types were taken from metadata supplied by the sample provider, not from assay-based typing. General findings and caveats noted by the study authors: The amount of clinical and demographic metadata varied by source and participant and was provided uncurated.

CDR1 SGDLS and CDR2 YYNGEE are derived from the germline V gene. V is cut back by 4 bases and J by 5 bases, with 6 bases in the junction unmatched. From the cysteine through the phenylalanine, the CDR3 covers 14 amino acids. Only the CDR3 DNA is retained, 42 bases long and in frame from the first base. The immunoSEQ Assay, a bias-controlled multiplex PCR, was used to amplify TCRbeta CDR3 regions from genomic DNA. The original methods were these. Nucleated cell counts per sample were estimated from amplification of reference gene primers within the assay. To quantify the absolute abundance of each unique TCRbeta CDR3 rearrangement, sequence reads were collapsed and filtered. Productive Simpson clonality was computed per sample as the square root of Simpson's diversity index over productive rearrangements. This immuneACCESS table, as held by TCRdb, lists in-frame sequences with V and J called but not all clones. Of the missing ones, under half trace to an unresolved V gene in checked studies; the others have no known cause. D and trimming were read from the DNA, whereas the V and J calls and clone size are those reported in that table. This sample is represented by about 50,000 clones; roughly 89% of them were singletons. The top ten clonotypes cover around a quarter of the sample.

This clone was seen a few times. Its antigen remains undetermined. Base-call qualities are not available, and no considerably larger clone is one nucleotide away. Whole blood was collected in K2EDTA tubes by collaborating institutions according to the institutions' own protocols. For TCRbeta analysis, collaborators shipped samples in one of three forms: frozen whole blood, isolated PBMCs, or DNA extracted from either of those sample types. This clonotype originated in a human donor in a cohort sampled during active COVID-19. The specimen sequenced was peripheral blood. The chain links TRBV9 with TRBJ2-5; 9 of the junction bases match TRBD1. Here is the DNA: TGTGCCAGCAGCCCCGGGACAGGGTTCGAGACCCAGTACTTC. Translated, this is CASSPGTGFETQYF.